The next 15 T cell receptor beta chains were all read from a single sample in a study of T cells in tuberculosis. Cells were sorted from thawed PBMC rested overnight and stained with GMM-loaded CD1B tetramer, viability dye and anti-CD3. C32 glucose monomycolate from Rhodococcus equi was loaded onto the CD1B tetramers. Sequencing used immunoSEQ multiplex PCR; TCRdb keeps in-frame clones, though not all of them. Of nearly 60,000 clones in the sample, approximately 91% were seen once. The sequenced sample was CD1b-GMM tetramer-negative cells sorted from PBMCs. These TCRs come from an adult woman with latent tuberculosis.

The chain links TRBV18 to TRBJ2-7, with no clear D. V was trimmed by 5 bases and J by 4 bases, leaving 15 bases between them. The length of the CDR3 is 14 residues. From germline, CDR1 is KGHSH and CDR2 LQKENI. The CDR3 loop is CASSTSVMQYEQYF. The DNA for the CDR3 is TGTGCCAGCTCAACGTCAGTCATGCAATACGAGCAGTACTTC.

The chain is built from TRBV15 and TRBJ2-1; 8 positions match TRBD2. Germline CDR1 LNHNV, CDR2 YYDKDF (reference sequence). The CDR3 is made up of 16 amino acids. V was clipped by 1 base and J by 4 bases; unmatched bases: 6. The CDR3 bases are TGTGCCACCAGCAGAGGTACGGGAGGGCCTTACAATGAGCAGTTCTTC. This encodes CATSRGTGGPYNEQFF.

This clone was counted a few times. The chain carries TRBV7-9 and TRBJ1-4; 7 bases are a match to TRBD1. V shed 1 base, J shed 4 bases, and the junction held 3 bases outside the gene matches. The CDR3 is made up of 15 amino acids. CDR1 and CDR2 (germline): SEHNR, FQNEAQ (reference sequence). The CDR3 sequence: CASSLGRGLNEKLFF. The CDR3 bases are TGTGCCAGCAGCTTAGGGAGGGGGCTTAATGAAAAACTGTTTTTT.

Remarks on this clone: At one end, the junction sequence differs from germline, possibly due to a read error. The CDR3 DNA is TGTGCTAGCAGCGCAGGGACTTCTGTGAGCAATGAGCAGTTCTTC. It encodes CASSAGTSVSNEQFF. This chain links TRBV7-7 with TRBJ2-1; D perhaps matches TRBD2 (6 bases). Germline loops: CDR1 SSHAT, CDR2 FNYEAQ (reference sequence). The CDR3 loop spans 15 amino acids.

A few counts support this clone. This chain connects TRBV19 to TRBJ2-7; TRBD1 aligns across 9 bases. Germline V gives CDR1 LNHDA, CDR2 SQIVND (reference sequence). Losses at the gene ends were 3 bases for V and 4 bases for J; bases not matched to a gene: 7. This CDR3 has 15 amino acids. This CDR3 is CASSIPGQGVYEQYF. The CDR3 bases are TGTGCCAGTAGTATCCCGGGACAGGGAGTATACGAGCAGTACTTC. Using reference TRBV19 and TRBJ2-7 for the parts outside the CDR3, the full variable domain is DGGITQSPKYLFRKEGQNVTLSCEQNLNHDAMYWYRQDPGQGLRLIYYSQIVNDFQKGDIAEGYSVSREKKESFPLTVTSAQKNPTAFYLCASSIPGQGVYEQYFGPGTRLTVT.

The chain carries TRBV6-5 and TRBJ1-3; 10 nucleotides match TRBD1. CDR3 length: 14 residues. Losses at the gene ends were 7 bases for V and 6 bases for J; bases not matched to a gene: 6. CDR1 is MNHEY and CDR2 is SVGAGI in the germline V gene. For the CDR3, the DNA is TGTGCCAGCATGACAGGACAGGGGGAAAACACCATATATTTT. Its protein is CASMTGQGENTIYF.

Only a few counts were recorded for this clone. The J gene is TRBJ2-7, the V gene TRBV7-2; 7 bases align to TRBD1. Germline V CDR1 and CDR2: SGHTA, FQGNSA. This CDR3 comprises 13 residues. V dropped 7 bases and J dropped 8; count of bases not matched to a gene: 11. CDR3 DNA: TGTGCCAGCAACCCCCCAGGGGGTGGGAAGCAGTACTTC. Its protein product is CASNPPGGGKQYF.

The CDR3 spells CASSETQAHHYEQYF. CDR3 coding DNA: TGTGCCAGCAGTGAAACCCAGGCTCACCACTACGAGCAGTACTTC. V gene TRBV6-1 combines with J gene TRBJ2-7; D unclear. Trimming shortened V by 2 bases and J by 3 bases, and 14 bases separated the two germline ends. This CDR3 has 15 residues. The V gene's germline CDR1 is MNHNS and CDR2 SASEGT.

The V gene is TRBV28, the J gene TRBJ1-5; no clear D. The CDR3 consists of 12 residues. Germline V gene data show CDR1 as MDHEN and CDR2 as SYDVKM. V was pared by 6 bases and J by 6 bases, with 9 bases between. CDR3 loop: CASSGRSQPQHF. The CDR3 bases are TGTGCCAGCAGCGGAAGGAGTCAGCCCCAGCATTTT.

This clone appeared a single time. The CDR3 nucleotides read TGTGCCAGCAGCTTCAGACTAGCGGGGCACTACGAGCAGTACTTC. It translates to CASSFRLAGHYEQYF. The rearrangement links TRBV5-4 to TRBJ2-7; 11 bases are a match to TRBD2. The CDR3 spans 15 residues. Per germline, CDR1 SGHNT and CDR2 YYREEE (reference sequence). The trim removed 2 bases at V and 3 bases at J, leaving 4 bases unmatched.

J is TRBJ1-5 and V is TRBV10-3; D is possibly TRBD1 (6 bases). CDR1 is ENHRY and CDR2 is SYGVKD in the germline V gene. The CDR3 extends over 13 amino acids. Trimming removed 6 bases at V and 7 bases at J, with 13 bases between. The CDR3 reads CAIRDRLGQPQHF. The CDR3 coding sequence is TGTGCCATCAGAGACAGGCTAGGACAGCCCCAGCATTTT.

The gene calls are TRBV7-2 and TRBJ2-6; the D is unclear. Trimming removed 1 base from V and 2 bases from J, with 12 bases in between. Germline V gives CDR1 SGHTA, CDR2 FQGNSA. The CDR3 is 17 amino acids. CDR3 DNA: TGTGCCAGCAGCTTAGGCCCCCCCGGTACTGGGGCCAACGTCCTGACTTTC. Amino acids: CASSLGPPGTGANVLTF.

The chain is built from TRBV10-3 and TRBJ2-7; weak D call: TRBD1 (6 bases). Trimming pared 10 bases from V and 3 bases from J, leaving 13 bases between. The germline CDR1 and CDR2 sequences are ENHRY and SYGVKD. The CDR3 contains 12 residues. In DNA form, the CDR3 reads TGTGCCACAATGGACAGAGACTACGAGCAGTACTTC. It yields the protein CATMDRDYEQYF.

The J gene is TRBJ2-7, the V gene TRBV5-1, with a possible D match to TRBD1 (6 bases). The CDR3 runs 14 residues. Per germline, CDR1 SGHRS and CDR2 YFSETQ. V dropped 4 bases and J dropped 7 bases, with 18 bases sitting between them. The CDR3 protein is CASSEPRTTGEQYF. DNA of the CDR3: TGCGCCAGCAGCGAGCCAAGAACCACAGGGGAGCAGTACTTC.

The rearrangement links TRBV29-1 to TRBJ1-2, with a possible D match to TRBD1 (5 bases). V was trimmed by 6 bases and J by 2 bases, leaving 10 bases between them. CDR3 size: 12 residues. Germline V gene sequence: CDR1 SQVTM, CDR2 ANQGSEA. For the CDR3, the DNA is TGCAGCGTCTCGGGACTGAACTATGGCTACACCTTC. Translating gives CSVSGLNYGYTF.